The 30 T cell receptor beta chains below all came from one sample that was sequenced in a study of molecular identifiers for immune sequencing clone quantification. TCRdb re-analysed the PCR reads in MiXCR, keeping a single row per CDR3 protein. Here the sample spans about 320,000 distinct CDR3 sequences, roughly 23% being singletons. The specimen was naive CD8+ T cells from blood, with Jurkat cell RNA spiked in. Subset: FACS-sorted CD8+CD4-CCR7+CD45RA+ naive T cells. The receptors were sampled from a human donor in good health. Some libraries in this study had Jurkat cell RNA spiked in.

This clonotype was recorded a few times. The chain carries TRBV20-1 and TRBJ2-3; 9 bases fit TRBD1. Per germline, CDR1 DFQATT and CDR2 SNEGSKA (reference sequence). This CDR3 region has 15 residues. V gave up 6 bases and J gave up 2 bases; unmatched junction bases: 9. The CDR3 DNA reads TGCAGTGCCGCAGGACAGGGGCCCTACACAGATACGCAGTATTTT. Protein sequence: CSAAGQGPYTDTQYF.

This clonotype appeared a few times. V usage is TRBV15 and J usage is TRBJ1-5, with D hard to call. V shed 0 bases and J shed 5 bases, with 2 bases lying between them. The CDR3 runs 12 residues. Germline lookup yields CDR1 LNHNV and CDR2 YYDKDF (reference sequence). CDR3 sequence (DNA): TGTGCCACCAGCAGAGAGGATCAGCCCCAGCATTTT. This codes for CATSREDQPQHF.

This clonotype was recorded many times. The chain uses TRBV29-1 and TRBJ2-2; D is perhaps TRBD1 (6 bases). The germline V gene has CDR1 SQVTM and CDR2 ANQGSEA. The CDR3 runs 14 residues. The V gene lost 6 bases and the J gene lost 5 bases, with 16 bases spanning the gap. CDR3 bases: TGCAGCGTGGCCGGGACAAGGGGGACCGGGGAGCTGTTTTTT. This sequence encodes CSVAGTRGTGELFF.

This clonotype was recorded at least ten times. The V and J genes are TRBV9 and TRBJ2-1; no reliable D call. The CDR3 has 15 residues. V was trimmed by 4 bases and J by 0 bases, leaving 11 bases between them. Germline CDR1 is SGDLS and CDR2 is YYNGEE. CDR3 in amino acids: CASSPQLSSYNEQFF. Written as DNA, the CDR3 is TGTGCCAGCAGCCCCCAACTTAGCTCCTACAATGAGCAGTTCTTC.

The CDR3 loop reads CATIKVDRGRAEKLFF. CDR3 coding DNA: TGTGCCACCATAAAGGTTGACAGGGGACGGGCTGAAAAACTGTTTTTT. V is TRBV24-1 and J is TRBJ1-4; 8 positions agree with TRBD1. V was clipped by 8 bases and J by 7 bases; unmatched bases: 14. The V gene's germline CDR1 is KGHDR and CDR2 SFDVKD. The CDR3 is 16 amino acids.

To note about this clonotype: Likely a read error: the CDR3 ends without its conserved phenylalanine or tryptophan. CDR3 nucleotide sequence: TGCAGCGTTCGGGACGAAGCCTACGAGCAGTACCTC. This codes for CSVRDEAYEQYL. The chain uses TRBV29-1 and TRBJ2-7; D tentatively fits TRBD1 or TRBD2 (5 bases each). V lost 5 bases and J lost 2, with 10 bases in between. This CDR3 region has 12 residues. CDR1 SQVTM and CDR2 ANQGSEA come from the germline V gene.

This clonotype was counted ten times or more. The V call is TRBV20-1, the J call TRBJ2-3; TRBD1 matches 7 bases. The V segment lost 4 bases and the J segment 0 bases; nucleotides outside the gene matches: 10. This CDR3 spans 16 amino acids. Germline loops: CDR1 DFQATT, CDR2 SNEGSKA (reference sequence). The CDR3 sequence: CSATGGVRVSTDTQYF. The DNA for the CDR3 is TGCAGTGCTACAGGGGGAGTGCGGGTTAGCACAGATACGCAGTATTTT.

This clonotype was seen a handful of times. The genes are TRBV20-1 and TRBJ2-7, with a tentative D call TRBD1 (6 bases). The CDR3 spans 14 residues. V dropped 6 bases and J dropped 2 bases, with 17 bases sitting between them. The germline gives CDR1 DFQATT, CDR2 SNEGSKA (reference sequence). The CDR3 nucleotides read TGCAGTGCGACTCTTGACAGGAGGACCTACGAGCAGTACTTC. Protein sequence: CSATLDRRTYEQYF.

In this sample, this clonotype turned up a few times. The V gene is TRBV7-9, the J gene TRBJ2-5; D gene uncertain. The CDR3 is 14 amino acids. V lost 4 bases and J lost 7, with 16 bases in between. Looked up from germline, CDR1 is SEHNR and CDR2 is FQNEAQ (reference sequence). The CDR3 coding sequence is TGTGCCAGCAGCTCGGACGGAGCTATGTGGACCCAGTACTTC. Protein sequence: CASSSDGAMWTQYF. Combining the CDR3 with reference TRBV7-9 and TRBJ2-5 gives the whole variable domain DTGVSQNPRHKITKRGQNVTFRCDPISEHNRLYWYRQTLGQGPEFLTYFQNEAQLEKSRLLSDRFSAERPKGSFSTLEIQRTEQGDSAMYLCASSSDGAMWTQYFGPGTRLLVL.

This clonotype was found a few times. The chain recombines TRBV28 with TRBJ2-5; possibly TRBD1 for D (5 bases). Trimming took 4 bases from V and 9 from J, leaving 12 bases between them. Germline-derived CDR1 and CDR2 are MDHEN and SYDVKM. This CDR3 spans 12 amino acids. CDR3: CASSSNLGAQYF. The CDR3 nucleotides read TGTGCCAGCAGTTCAAACTTAGGGGCCCAGTACTTC.

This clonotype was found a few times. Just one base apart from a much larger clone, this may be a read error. In nucleotides, the CDR3 is TGTGCCAGCAGTTTCGGCGCTGGCGAGCAGTACTTC. This encodes CASSFGAGEQYF. This chain connects TRBV12-3 or TRBV12-4 to TRBJ2-7; D call uncertain. Deletions cut 3 bases from V and 6 bases from J, with 9 bases between. The CDR3 spans 12 residues.

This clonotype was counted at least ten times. DNA of the CDR3: TGTGCCAGCAGCGTAGAGACGGGCACCGAGCAGTACTTC. Its translation: CASSVETGTEQYF. The V call is TRBV9, the J call TRBJ2-7; D gene unclear. Germline lookup yields CDR1 SGDLS and CDR2 YYNGEE. The CDR3 contains 13 residues. V was trimmed by 0 bases and J by 6 bases, leaving 10 bases between them.

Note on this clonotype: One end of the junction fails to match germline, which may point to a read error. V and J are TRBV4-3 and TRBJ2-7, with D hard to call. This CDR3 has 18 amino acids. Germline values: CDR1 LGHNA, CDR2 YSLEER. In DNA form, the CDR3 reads TGCGCCAGCAGCCAAGATTGGGCACGGGTTGGGTTAACCTACGAGCAGAACTTC. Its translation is CASSQDWARVGLTYEQNF.

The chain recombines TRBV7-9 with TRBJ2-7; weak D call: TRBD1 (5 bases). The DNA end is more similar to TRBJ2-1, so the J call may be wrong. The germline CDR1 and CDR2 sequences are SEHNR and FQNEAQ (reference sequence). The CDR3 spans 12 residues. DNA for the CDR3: TGTGCCACCGATCAGGGTTCCTACGAGCAGTTCTTC. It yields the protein CATDQGSYEQFF.

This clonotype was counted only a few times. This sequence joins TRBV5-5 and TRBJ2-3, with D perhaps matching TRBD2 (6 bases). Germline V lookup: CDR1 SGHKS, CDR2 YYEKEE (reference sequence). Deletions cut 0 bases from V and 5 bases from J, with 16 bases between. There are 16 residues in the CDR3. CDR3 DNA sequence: TGTGCCAGCAGCTTGGGGGACTCCGTTTACTTAGATACGCAGTATTTT. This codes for CASSLGDSVYLDTQYF. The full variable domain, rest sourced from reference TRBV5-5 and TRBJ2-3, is DAGVTQSPTHLIKTRGQQVTLRCSPISGHKSVSWYQQVLGQGPQFIFQYYEKEERGRGNFPDRFSARQFPNYSSELNVNALLLGDSALYLCASSLGDSVYLDTQYFGPGTRLTVL.

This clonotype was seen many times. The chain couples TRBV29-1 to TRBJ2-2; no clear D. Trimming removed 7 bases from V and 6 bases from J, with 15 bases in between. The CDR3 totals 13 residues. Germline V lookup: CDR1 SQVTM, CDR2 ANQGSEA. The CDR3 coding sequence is TGCAGCGCACAACTTACAGTGTCCGGGGAGCTGTTTTTT. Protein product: CSAQLTVSGELFF.

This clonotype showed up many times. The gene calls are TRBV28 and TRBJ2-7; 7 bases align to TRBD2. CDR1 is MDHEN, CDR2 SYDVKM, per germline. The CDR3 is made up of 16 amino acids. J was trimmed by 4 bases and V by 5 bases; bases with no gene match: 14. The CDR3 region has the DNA TGTGCCAGCAGTCCCCCACGGGTAGCGGGTCGTTACGAGCAGTACTTC. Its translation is CASSPPRVAGRYEQYF.

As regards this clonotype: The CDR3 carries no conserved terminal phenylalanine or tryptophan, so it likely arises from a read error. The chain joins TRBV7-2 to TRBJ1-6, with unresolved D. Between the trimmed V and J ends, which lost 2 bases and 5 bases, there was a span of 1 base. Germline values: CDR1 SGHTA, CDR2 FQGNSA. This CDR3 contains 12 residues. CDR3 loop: CASSLHNSPLHL. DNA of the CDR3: TGTGCCAGCAGCTTACATAATTCACCCCTCCACCTT.

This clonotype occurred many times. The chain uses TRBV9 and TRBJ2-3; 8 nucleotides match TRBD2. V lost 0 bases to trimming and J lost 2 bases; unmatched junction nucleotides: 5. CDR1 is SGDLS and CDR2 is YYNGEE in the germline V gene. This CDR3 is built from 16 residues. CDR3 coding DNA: TGTGCCAGCAGCGTAGGTAGCGGGGATTTCACAGATACGCAGTATTTT. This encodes CASSVGSGDFTDTQYF.

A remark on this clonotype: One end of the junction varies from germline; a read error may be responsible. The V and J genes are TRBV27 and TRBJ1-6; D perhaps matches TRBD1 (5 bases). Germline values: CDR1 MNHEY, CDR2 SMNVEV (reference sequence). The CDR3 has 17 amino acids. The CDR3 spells CGSSWGSYGFSNSPLHF. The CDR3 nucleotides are TGTGGCAGCAGTTGGGGGTCGTACGGTTTCAGTAATTCACCCCTCCACTTT.

The CDR3 protein is CASSLEAGLIGEQYF. The CDR3 nucleotides read TGCGCCAGCAGCTTGGAGGCAGGGTTGATTGGGGAGCAGTACTTC. The V and J genes are TRBV5-1 and TRBJ2-7, with D possibly TRBD1 on 5 matching bases. The CDR3 spans 15 residues. V lost 0 bases, J lost 7 bases, and 17 bases lay in between. Germline CDR1 reads SGHRS; CDR2 reads YFSETQ.

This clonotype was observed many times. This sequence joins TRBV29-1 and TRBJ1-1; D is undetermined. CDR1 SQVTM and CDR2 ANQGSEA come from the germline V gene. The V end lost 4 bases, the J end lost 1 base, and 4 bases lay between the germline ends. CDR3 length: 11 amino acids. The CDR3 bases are TGCAGCGTTGCCCAGAACACTGAAGCTTTCTTT. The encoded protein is CSVAQNTEAFF.

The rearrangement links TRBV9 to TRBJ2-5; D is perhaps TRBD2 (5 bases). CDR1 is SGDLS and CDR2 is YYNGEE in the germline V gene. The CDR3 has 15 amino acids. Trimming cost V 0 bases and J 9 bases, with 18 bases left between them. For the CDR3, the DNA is TGTGCCAGCAGCGTAGTGGGCCTAGCATCAGCGCCCCAGTACTTC. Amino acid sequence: CASSVVGLASAPQYF.

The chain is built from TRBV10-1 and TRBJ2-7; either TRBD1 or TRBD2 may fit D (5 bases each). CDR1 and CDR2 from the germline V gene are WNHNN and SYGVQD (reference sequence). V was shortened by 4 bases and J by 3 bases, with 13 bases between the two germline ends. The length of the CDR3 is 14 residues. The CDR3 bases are TGCGCCAGCAGTGGGGACCAGGGCGGCTACGAGCAGTACTTC. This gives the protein CASSGDQGGYEQYF.

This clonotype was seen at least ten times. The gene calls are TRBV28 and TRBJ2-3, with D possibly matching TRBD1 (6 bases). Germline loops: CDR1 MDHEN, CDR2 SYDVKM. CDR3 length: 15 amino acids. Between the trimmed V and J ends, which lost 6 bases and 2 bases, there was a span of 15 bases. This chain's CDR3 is CASSEDRSNTDTQYF. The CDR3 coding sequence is TGTGCCAGCAGCGAAGACAGGAGCAACACAGATACGCAGTATTTT.

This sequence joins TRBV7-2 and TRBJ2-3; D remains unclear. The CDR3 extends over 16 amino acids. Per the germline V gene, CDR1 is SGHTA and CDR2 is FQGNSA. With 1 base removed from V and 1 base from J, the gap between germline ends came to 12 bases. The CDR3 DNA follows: TGTGCCAGCAGCTTAGGGTCCTGGAACGGCACAGATACGCAGTATTTT. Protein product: CASSLGSWNGTDTQYF.

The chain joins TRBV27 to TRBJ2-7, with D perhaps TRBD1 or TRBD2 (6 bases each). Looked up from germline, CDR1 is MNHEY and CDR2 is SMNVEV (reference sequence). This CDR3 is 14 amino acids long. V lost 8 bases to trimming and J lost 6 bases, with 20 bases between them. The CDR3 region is CASCRGTGGREQYF. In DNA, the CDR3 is TGTGCCAGCTGCCGAGGCACCGGGGGCCGCGAGCAGTACTTC.

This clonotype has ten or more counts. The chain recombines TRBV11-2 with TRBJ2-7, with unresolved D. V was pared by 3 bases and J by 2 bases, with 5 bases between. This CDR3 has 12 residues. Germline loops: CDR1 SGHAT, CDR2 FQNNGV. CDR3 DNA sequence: TGTGCCAGCAGCTTGGCGACCTACGAGCAGTACTTC. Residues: CASSLATYEQYF.

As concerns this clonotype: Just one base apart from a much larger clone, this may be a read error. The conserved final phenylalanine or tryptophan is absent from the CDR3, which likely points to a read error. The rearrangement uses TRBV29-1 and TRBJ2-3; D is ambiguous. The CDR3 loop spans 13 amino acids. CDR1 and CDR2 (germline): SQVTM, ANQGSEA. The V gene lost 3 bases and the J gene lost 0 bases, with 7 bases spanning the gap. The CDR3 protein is CSVEYDSTDTQYL. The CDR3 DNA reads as TGCAGCGTTGAGTATGACAGCACAGATACGCAGTATCTT.

This chain's CDR3 is CATSGQLSGANVLTF. CDR3 in DNA: TGTGCCACCTCCGGACAGCTTTCTGGGGCCAACGTCCTGACTTTC. This chain joins TRBV27 and TRBJ2-6, with D perhaps matching TRBD1 (6 bases). CDR1 is MNHEY and CDR2 is SMNVEV in the germline V gene (reference sequence). V was cut by 10 bases and J by 1 base, with 14 bases left in between. The CDR3 is made up of 15 amino acids. The full variable domain, completed using reference TRBV27 and TRBJ2-6, is EAQVTQNPRYLITVTGKKLTVTCSQNMNHEYMSWYRQDPGLGLRQIYYSMNVEVTDKGDVPEGYKVSRKEKRNFPLILESPSPNQTSLYFCATSGQLSGANVLTFGAGSRLTVL.